A single T cell receptor (beta chain) is shown here with its context. This table comes from immunoSEQ multiplex PCR, and its TCRdb copy is limited to in-frame clones, with some not included. The sample includes roughly 150,000 clones, more than 85% of them seen just once. Trimming shortened V by 1 base and J by 1 base, and 8 bases separated the two germline ends. Germline V gene data show CDR1 as LGHDT and CDR2 as YNNKEL (reference sequence). The CDR3 contains 15 residues. These data originate in a study of blood T cell repertoires in COVID-19. This receptor was identified in a woman in her 70s with acute or convalescent COVID-19. Specimen: peripheral blood. The chain employs TRBV3-1 (or the pseudogene TRBV3-2) and TRBJ1-3; D uncertain. CDR3 DNA: TGTGCCAGCAGCCAAGGTCAGGCTTCTGGAAACACCATATATTTT. Translation: CASSQGQASGNTIYF.